The 8 T cell receptor beta chains in this list originate from one sample, sequenced in a study of shared T cell receptors in the human thymus (dated by TCRdb to the early 2020s). Library prep was done by the immunoSEQ multiplex PCR assay. The clones in this table, taken by TCRdb from immuneACCESS, are in-frame only. Not every clone is retained; where verified, under half of the shortfall comes from an unresolved V gene, and the cause of the rest is unknown. Here the sample has 650,000 to 950,000 clones; over 75% occur a single time. The ten top clones hold about 0.0098% of the sample. Another study also made use of these data, one on human thymus T cells.

Material for sequencing was thymocytes. These receptors all stem from a girl less than two years old with a congenital heart defect. Donor details come from another sample of the same person, matched by shared clones.

The rearrangement links TRBV5-6 to TRBJ2-5, with D perhaps matching TRBD2 (6 bases). CDR3 length: 15 amino acids. From germline, CDR1 is SGHDT and CDR2 YYEEEE. V was pared by 0 bases and J by 6 bases, with 15 bases between. For the CDR3, the DNA is TGTGCCAGCAGCTTGGCAATGGGGAGGACGAAGACCCAGTACTTC. This codes for CASSLAMGRTKTQYF.

This chain connects TRBV27 to TRBJ1-1; D not resolved. V shed 3 bases and J shed 4 bases, with 12 bases lying between them. Germline CDR1 is MNHEY and CDR2 is SMNVEV (reference sequence). This CDR3 has 14 residues. Here the CDR3 reads CASSFGNQATEAFF. The CDR3 DNA follows: TGTGCCAGCAGTTTTGGAAATCAGGCCACTGAAGCTTTCTTT.

This sequence joins TRBV19 and TRBJ1-4; the D gene is possibly TRBD1 (6 bases). Trimming removed 7 bases at V and 8 bases at J, with 20 bases between. CDR3 length: 15 amino acids. Germline loops: CDR1 LNHDA, CDR2 SQIVND (reference sequence). As DNA, the CDR3 is TGTGCCAGTACCCCGGGGCCCAGGGGCTACGAAAAACTGTTTTTT. Residues: CASTPGPRGYEKLFF.

CDR3 sequence reads: CASSPGQGAYEQYF. In DNA form, the CDR3 reads TGTGCCAGCAGTCCCGGACAGGGGGCTTACGAGCAGTACTTC. This chain connects TRBV28 to TRBJ2-7; 11 bases agree with TRBD1. V lost 5 bases to trimming and J lost 4 bases; unmatched junction nucleotides: 4. Germline V gives CDR1 MDHEN, CDR2 SYDVKM. This CDR3 contains 14 residues.

The chain couples TRBV28 to TRBJ2-7, with 7 bases matching TRBD2. CDR1 is MDHEN and CDR2 is SYDVKM in the germline V gene. The CDR3 consists of 15 residues. Trimming cost V 3 bases and J 2 bases; bases outside gene matches: 7. This chain's CDR3 is CASSFSGGLPYEQYF. The CDR3 nucleotides are TGTGCCAGCAGTTTTAGTGGGGGACTACCCTACGAGCAGTACTTC.

This chain connects TRBV28 to TRBJ2-1; TRBD2 might be the D (6 bases). Trimming cost V 3 bases and J 4 bases, with 16 bases left between them. This CDR3 spans 16 amino acids. Germline lookup yields CDR1 MDHEN and CDR2 SYDVKM. The DNA of the CDR3 is TGTGCCAGCAGTTTCTTGCGGGAATCGAAGTACAATGAGCAGTTCTTC. Its translation: CASSFLRESKYNEQFF.

The V and J genes are TRBV10-3 and TRBJ1-2; D is uncertain. CDR3 size: 16 residues. CDR1 and CDR2 from the germline V gene are ENHRY and SYGVKD. V was pared by 8 bases and J by 6 bases, with 25 bases between. The CDR3 bases are TGTGCCATCGGTGGCCAGAAAGGGAGTTTCGTCCATGGCTACACCTTC. Translated: CAIGGQKGSFVHGYTF.

A few counts support this clone. J is TRBJ1-4 and V is TRBV19; a weak D match, TRBD1 (5 bases). CDR1 and CDR2 from the germline V gene are LNHDA and SQIVND (reference sequence). Trimming pared 3 bases from V and 8 bases from J, leaving 19 bases between. There are 16 residues in the CDR3. The CDR3, as DNA: TGTGCCAGTAGTATGGCCTTAAGCGGGGCTGGGGAAAAACTGTTTTTT. Its protein product is CASSMALSGAGEKLFF.